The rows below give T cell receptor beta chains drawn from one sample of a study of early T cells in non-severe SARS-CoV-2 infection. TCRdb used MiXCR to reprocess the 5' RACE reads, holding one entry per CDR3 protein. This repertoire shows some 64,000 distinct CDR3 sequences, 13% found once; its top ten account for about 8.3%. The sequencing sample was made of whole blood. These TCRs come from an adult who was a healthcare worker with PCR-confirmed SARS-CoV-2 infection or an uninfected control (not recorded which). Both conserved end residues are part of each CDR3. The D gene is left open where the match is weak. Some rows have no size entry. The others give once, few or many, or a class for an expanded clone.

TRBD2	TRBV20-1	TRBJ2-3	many	TGCAGTGCTAATAGGGGACTAGCGGGAGTCACAGATACGCAGTATTTT	CSANRGLAGVTDTQYF
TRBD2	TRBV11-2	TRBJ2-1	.	TGTGCCAGCAGCCCGGGACTAGCGGGAGGTCCCTACAATGAGCAGTTCTTC	CASSPGLAGGPYNEQFF
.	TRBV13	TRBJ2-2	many	TGTGCCAGCAGCTTTTTTCGGGGGTACACCGGGGAGCTGTTTTTT	CASSFFRGYTGELFF
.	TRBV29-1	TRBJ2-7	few	TGCAGCGTAAACAGACAGGGTTGGAGGGATTACGAGCAGTACTTC	CSVNRQGWRDYEQYF
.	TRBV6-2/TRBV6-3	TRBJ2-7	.	TGTGCCAGCAGCACGGGTCAGCAGGGTACCTACGAGCAGTACTTC	CASSTGQQGTYEQYF
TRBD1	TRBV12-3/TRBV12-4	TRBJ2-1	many	TGTGCCAGCAGTCCCGGGACAGTCAATGAGCAGTTCTTC	CASSPGTVNEQFF
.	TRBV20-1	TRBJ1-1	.	TGCAGTGCTAGAGATTTGGGAGCCCAAAGCACTGAAGCTTTCTTT	CSARDLGAQSTEAFF
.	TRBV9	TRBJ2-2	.	TGTGCCAGCAGCGGCGCGAACACCGGGGAGCTGTTTTTT	CASSGANTGELFF
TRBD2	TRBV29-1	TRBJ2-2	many	TGCAGCGTAAAGACTAGCGTAGCGAACACCGGGGAGCTGTTTTTT	CSVKTSVANTGELFF
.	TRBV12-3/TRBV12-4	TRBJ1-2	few	TGTGCCAGCAGTGCCGCTTGGGAAGGCTACACCTTC	CASSAAWEGYTF
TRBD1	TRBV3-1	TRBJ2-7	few	TGTGCCAGCACCACGACAGGGATCTACGAGCAGTACTTC	CASTTTGIYEQYF
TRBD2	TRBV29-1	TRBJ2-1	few	TGCAGCGTTGGGACTAGCGGCCCGCAGTTCTTC	CSVGTSGPQFF
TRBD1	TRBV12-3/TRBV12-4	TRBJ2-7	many	TGTGCCAGCAGCGTCGGGACAGTCTACGAGCAGTACTTC	CASSVGTVYEQYF
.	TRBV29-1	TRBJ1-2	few	TGCAGCGCAGGGTCGGGCAGCTATGGCTACACCTTC	CSAGSGSYGYTF
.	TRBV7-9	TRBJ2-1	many	TGTGCCAGCAGCTTAGGCGGGGCCTCCTACAATGAGCAGTTCTTC	CASSLGGASYNEQFF
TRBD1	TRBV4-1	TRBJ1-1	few	TGCGCCAGCAGCTTGAAGCAGGGGGCAAACGGTGAAGCTTTCTTT	CASSLKQGANGEAFF
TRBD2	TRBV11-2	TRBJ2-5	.	TGTGCCAGCAGCACAGGGACTAGCGGTTCGGGAGAGACCCAGTACTTC	CASSTGTSGSGETQYF
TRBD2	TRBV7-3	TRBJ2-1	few	TGTGCCAGCAGCTTAAATCCTAGCGGGAGTTATGAGCAGTTCTTC	CASSLNPSGSYEQFF
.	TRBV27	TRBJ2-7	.	TGTGCCAGCACCTCCTTAGGGAGCTCCTACGAGCAGTACTTC	CASTSLGSSYEQYF
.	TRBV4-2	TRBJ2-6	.	TGTGCCAGCAGCCCCCTAAGCGGACCGGCCACTGGGGCCAACGTCCTGACTTTC	CASSPLSGPATGANVLTF
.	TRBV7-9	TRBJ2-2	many	TGTGCCAGCAGCTTAGAGGGGCCCGGGGAGCTGTTTTTT	CASSLEGPGELFF
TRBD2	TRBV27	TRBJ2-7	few	TGTGCCAGCAGTGCTAGCGGGATGTCCCCCTTCTTC	CASSASGMSPFF
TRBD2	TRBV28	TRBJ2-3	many	TGTGCCAGCAGTCACTTGGCGGGAGGGTTTCAGGATACGCAGTATTTT	CASSHLAGGFQDTQYF
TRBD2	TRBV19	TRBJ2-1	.	TGTGCCAGTAGTATCGAACTAGCGGGCCCCCGGAATGAGCAGTTCTTC	CASSIELAGPRNEQFF
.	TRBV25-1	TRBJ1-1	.	TGTGCCAGCAGTGAATACGGCGTAAAAGCCGTGGCTTTCTTT	CASSEYGVKAVAFF